Shown below are 27 T cell receptor beta chains from a single sample sequenced in a study of blood T cell repertoires in COVID-19 (dated by TCRdb to the early 2020s). The library came from the immunoSEQ multiplex PCR assay. As stored in TCRdb, this immuneACCESS dataset retains in-frame rearrangements with V and J assigned. A fraction of the clones does not appear; measured against another copy, unresolved V genes explain less than half of the discrepancy, and the remainder lacks a known reason. This sample is represented by a few hundred thousand clones; around 83% of them were singletons. Around 5.1% of the sample is taken by the ten largest. Sequencing used PBMCs or T cells enriched from blood (not recorded which). The receptor source for this set is a woman aged 50 to 65 who had recovered from COVID-19.

The rearrangement uses TRBV27 and TRBJ1-5, with D unresolved. The CDR3 length is 14 residues. The germline V gene has CDR1 MNHEY and CDR2 SMNVEV (reference sequence). The V end was cut by 6 bases, the J end by 0 bases, with 9 bases between. For the CDR3, the DNA is TGTGCCAGCAGCCTCAGTAATAGCAATCAGCCCCAGCATTTT. Amino acids: CASSLSNSNQPQHF.

V and J are TRBV7-2 and TRBJ1-2; 8 nucleotides line up with TRBD1. Looked up from germline, CDR1 is SGHTA and CDR2 is FQGNSA. The CDR3 has 13 residues. Trimming cost V 5 bases and J 4 bases; bases outside gene matches: 3. CDR3 residues: CASSATGGYGYTF. In DNA form, the CDR3 reads TGTGCCAGCAGCGCAACAGGGGGCTATGGCTACACCTTC.

This chain joins TRBV2 and TRBJ1-6, with a possible D match to TRBD1 (6 bases). The CDR3 is made up of 18 amino acids. CDR1 and CDR2 from the germline V gene are SNHLY and FYNNEI. V lost 3 bases, J lost 0 bases, and 15 bases lay in between. CDR3 bases: TGTGCCAGCAGTGATACACGCAGGGGAAGCTCCTATAATTCACCCCTCCACTTT. Translation: CASSDTRRGSSYNSPLHF.

The V and J genes are TRBV29-1 and TRBJ2-7; D is perhaps TRBD2 (6 bases). Germline V CDR1 and CDR2: SQVTM, ANQGSEA. This CDR3 region has 15 residues. The V end was cut by 4 bases, the J end by 0 bases, with 16 bases between. This CDR3 reads CSVGRDTISSYEQYF. CDR3 sequence (DNA): TGCAGCGTTGGGAGGGATACAATTAGCTCCTACGAGCAGTACTTC.

The chain has TRBV27 and TRBJ1-1; 12 bases are a match to TRBD1. CDR1 and CDR2 (germline): MNHEY, SMNVEV (reference sequence). V trimming: 6 bases; J trimming: 6 bases; junction bases outside the gene matches: 2. This CDR3 is 13 amino acids long. CDR3: CASRGTGGPEAFF. CDR3 in DNA: TGTGCCAGCAGAGGGACAGGGGGCCCTGAAGCTTTCTTT.

The gene calls are TRBV4-2 and TRBJ1-2; D possibly corresponds to TRBD1 (6 bases). Per the germline V gene, CDR1 is LGHNA and CDR2 is YNFKEQ. The CDR3 length is 17 residues. The ends were cut back, 1 base at V and 5 bases at J, with 20 bases in the middle. CDR3 DNA sequence: TGTGCCAGCAGCCAAGTAGGACAGCCCCTCACTTTTTATGGCTACACCTTC. This codes for CASSQVGQPLTFYGYTF.

The chain employs TRBV7-2 and TRBJ1-4, with TRBD1 matching 9 bases. Germline trimming cut 4 bases from V and 8 bases from J; bases unmatched to any gene: 8. This CDR3 spans 15 amino acids. CDR1 is SGHTA and CDR2 is FQGNSA in the germline V gene. CDR3 amino acids: CASSSDRGVLEKLFF. The CDR3 DNA is TGTGCCAGCAGCTCGGACAGGGGCGTATTGGAAAAACTGTTTTTT.

The chain recombines TRBV6-5 with TRBJ1-1; TRBD1 matches at 10 bases. This CDR3 has 15 residues. From germline, CDR1 is MNHEY and CDR2 SVGAGI. The J segment lost 0 bases and the V segment lost 6 bases, leaving 4 bases of the junction unmatched. CDR3 coding DNA: TGTGCCAGCAGCTGGACAGGGGGACTGAACACTGAAGCTTTCTTT. Translated, it gives CASSWTGGLNTEAFF.

This clone has ten or more counts. The CDR3 region has the DNA TGTGCCAGCAGCTCAAGGACAATAACCTACGAGCAGTACTTC. Encoded protein: CASSSRTITYEQYF. This chain connects TRBV11-3 to TRBJ2-7; D may be TRBD1 (5 bases). Trimming took off 4 bases at V and 2 bases at J, with 12 bases between the two ends. Germline-derived CDR1 and CDR2 are SGHNT and YENEEA. This CDR3 is 14 amino acids long.

The V call is TRBV9, the J call TRBJ2-3, with D possibly TRBD1 on 5 matching bases. V was cut by 1 base and J by 3 bases, with 12 bases left in between. From germline, CDR1 is SGDLS and CDR2 YYNGEE. The CDR3 is made up of 15 amino acids. CDR3 sequence (DNA): TGTGCCAGCAGCGTAACCTTAGGGGTAACAGATACGCAGTATTTT. This encodes CASSVTLGVTDTQYF.

This clone was found a few times. The CDR3 spells CASSQKTGPSSYNSPLHF. In nucleotides, the CDR3 is TGTGCCAGCAGCCAAAAGACAGGGCCCAGCTCCTATAATTCACCCCTCCACTTT. The chain recombines TRBV14 with TRBJ1-6; 7 bases are a match to TRBD1. The CDR3 length is 18 residues. CDR1 is SGHDN and CDR2 is FVKESK in the germline V gene. The J segment lost 0 bases and the V segment lost 2 bases, leaving 7 bases of the junction unmatched.

A word on this clone: The same CDR3 can be traced to other DNA sequences in this sample. V gene TRBV3-1 (or the pseudogene TRBV3-2) combines with J gene TRBJ1-1, with D possibly matching TRBD1 (5 bases). CDR3 size: 14 residues. Germline CDR1 reads LGHDT; CDR2 reads YNNKEL (reference sequence). The V and J ends lost 3 bases and 1 base respectively, with 9 bases between them. In DNA form, the CDR3 reads TGTGCCAGCAGCCAGGCCCAGGGGAACACTGAAGCTTTCTTT. Translated, it gives CASSQAQGNTEAFF.

With regard to this clone: The junction differs from germline at one of its ends, possibly a read error. The rearrangement joins TRBV7-3 to TRBJ1-2; D remains ambiguous. Germline lookup yields CDR1 SGHTA and CDR2 FQGTGA. The CDR3 has 10 amino acids. The CDR3 region has the DNA TGTGCCAGCAGCTTAGTCTCCGGGGACTTC. The encoded protein is CASSLVSGDF.

V usage is TRBV7-9 and J usage is TRBJ1-3; D is undetermined. Germline V gene data show CDR1 as SEHNR and CDR2 as FQNEAQ (reference sequence). The ends were cut back, 3 bases at V and 4 bases at J, with 10 bases in the middle. The CDR3 is 14 residues long. CDR3: CASSFGVSGNTIYF. The CDR3 DNA is TGTGCCAGCAGCTTCGGGGTGTCCGGAAACACCATATATTTT.

This chain connects TRBV5-1 to TRBJ1-1, with 7 bases aligning to TRBD1. J lost 8 bases, V lost 4 bases, and 8 bases had no gene match. The CDR3 runs 13 residues. The germline gives CDR1 SGHRS, CDR2 YFSETQ. CDR3 loop: CASSRDRPDEAFF. The CDR3 nucleotides read TGCGCCAGCAGCCGGGACAGACCGGACGAAGCTTTCTTT.

The rearrangement joins TRBV5-6 to TRBJ1-5, with TRBD1 identical over 8 bases. Trimming removed 4 bases from V and 8 bases from J; junction bases left unmatched: 14. The germline CDR1 and CDR2 sequences are SGHDT and YYEEEE. This CDR3 contains 16 residues. In nucleotides, the CDR3 is TGTGCCAGCAGCCCCTACGGGTCCAGGGGGCTAGAGCCCCAGCATTTT. Translating it yields CASSPYGSRGLEPQHF.

The CDR3 region has the DNA TGTGCCATCAGTGTATCGGGGGATGAGACCCAGTACTTC. Its translation is CAISVSGDETQYF. V gene TRBV10-3 combines with J gene TRBJ2-5; a weak D match, TRBD2 (6 bases). With 4 bases removed from V and 5 bases from J, the gap between germline ends came to 11 bases. The CDR3 totals 13 residues. Looked up from germline, CDR1 is ENHRY and CDR2 is SYGVKD.

The rearrangement joins TRBV6-5 to TRBJ2-7; D might be TRBD2 (6 bases). The ends were cut back, 6 bases at V and 6 bases at J, with 18 bases in the middle. Germline V lookup: CDR1 MNHEY, CDR2 SVGAGI. The CDR3 has 14 residues. DNA for the CDR3: TGTGCCAGCAGCTCACTCGGTCTGGGACTCGAGCAGTACTTC. Amino acid sequence: CASSSLGLGLEQYF.

This chain uses TRBV5-1 with TRBJ2-5, with 11 positions matching TRBD1. The CDR3 runs 15 residues. The germline V gene has CDR1 SGHRS and CDR2 YFSETQ. J lost 7 bases, V lost 4 bases, and 9 bases had no gene match. The CDR3 protein is CASSIGQGAQGTQYF. CDR3 DNA: TGCGCCAGCAGCATAGGACAGGGGGCGCAGGGGACCCAGTACTTC.

The genes are TRBV27 and TRBJ2-2; tentatively, D is TRBD1 (5 bases). Trimming shortened V by 3 bases and J by 8 bases, and 13 bases separated the two germline ends. CDR3 length: 14 amino acids. In germline, CDR1 is MNHEY, CDR2 SMNVEV (reference sequence). The CDR3 DNA is TGTGCCAGCAGTTTCGCCCACCGACAGGGGGAGCTGTTTTTT. It specifies CASSFAHRQGELFF.

This sequence joins TRBV2 and TRBJ2-3; D is unclear. CDR3 length: 12 residues. In germline, CDR1 is SNHLY, CDR2 FYNNEI. V lost 5 bases, J lost 2 bases, and 5 bases lay in between. CDR3: CASSLPTDTQYF. In nucleotides, the CDR3 is TGTGCCAGCAGTCTCCCCACAGATACGCAGTATTTT. The complete variable domain, with remaining parts taken from reference TRBV2 and TRBJ2-3, reads EPEVTQTPSHQVTQMGQEVILRCVPISNHLYFYWYRQILGQKVEFLVSFYNNEISEKSEIFDDQFSVERPDGSNFTLKIRSTKLEDSAMYFCASSLPTDTQYFGPGTRLTVL.

The chain recombines TRBV9 with TRBJ2-1; D possibly corresponds to TRBD2 (6 bases). CDR3 size: 16 residues. Germline V lookup: CDR1 SGDLS, CDR2 YYNGEE. V shed 4 bases and J shed 4 bases, with 18 bases lying between them. This chain's CDR3 is CASSPRAGTVYNEQFF. DNA of the CDR3: TGTGCCAGCAGCCCACGGGCCGGGACTGTATACAATGAGCAGTTCTTC.

This chain links TRBV23-1 with TRBJ1-4; TRBD1 aligns across 8 bases. TRBV23-1 is placed among ORFs of uncertain function. Unmatched junction bases numbered 8, after V lost 6 bases and J lost 5 bases. CDR3 length equals 15 residues. In DNA form, the CDR3 reads TGCGCCAGCAGGCCAGACAGGGGTTCGAATGAAAAACTGTTTTTT. It codes for CASRPDRGSNEKLFF.

The V and J genes are TRBV2 and TRBJ2-7; weak D call: TRBD1 (6 bases). The CDR3 extends over 15 amino acids. Germline V CDR1 and CDR2: SNHLY, FYNNEI. The V end was cut by 4 bases, the J end by 0 bases, with 13 bases between. The CDR3 DNA reads as TGTGCCAGCAGTGTCTGGCAGGGGAGCTCCTACGAGCAGTACTTC. Amino acid sequence: CASSVWQGSSYEQYF.

V usage is TRBV19 and J usage is TRBJ1-4; 7 positions match TRBD1. Germline V CDR1 and CDR2: LNHDA, SQIVND (reference sequence). This CDR3 is 18 amino acids long. J gave up 0 bases and V 5 bases, and 12 bases lay outside the gene matches. The CDR3 protein is CASSPKGASRATNEKLFF. Here the CDR3 DNA reads TGTGCCAGTAGTCCCAAGGGGGCGAGCAGAGCAACTAATGAAAAACTGTTTTTT.

For this clone: One end of the junction is discordant with germline, which a read error may explain. The chain recombines TRBV6-1 with TRBJ2-4; TRBD1 matches at 7 bases. Per the germline V gene, CDR1 is MNHNS and CDR2 is SASEGT. CDR3 length: 17 residues. DNA for the CDR3: TGTGTCAGCAGTGCCCAACCGACAGGGATCACCAAAAACATTCAGTACTTC. It codes for CVSSAQPTGITKNIQYF.

This clone turned up a few times. The CDR3 region is CASRGGTVLGTEAFF. In DNA, the CDR3 is TGCGCCAGCAGGGGAGGGACCGTCCTGGGAACTGAAGCTTTCTTT. V and J are TRBV5-1 and TRBJ1-1; possibly TRBD1 for D (5 bases). The CDR3 has 15 amino acids. CDR1 and CDR2 (germline): SGHRS, YFSETQ. The V end was cut by 5 bases, the J end by 5 bases, with 19 bases between.